This is a list of T cell receptor beta chains from one sample in a study of regulatory T cells in long-lasting Graves disease. TCRdb passed the multiplex PCR reads through MiXCR, listing each CDR3 protein once. The data hold roughly 400,000 distinct CDR3 sequences, with less than 25% observed a single time. The starting material was peripheral blood mononuclear cells (PBMCs), obtained when the disease was refractory, from a patient treated with antithyroid drugs. Receptors were obtained from a female donor with Graves disease. Each CDR3 is given with its conserved first and last residue. The D gene is left open where the match is weak. Clone size, where shown, is once, few, many, or a class for clones that have expanded.

D gene | J gene | V gene | clone size | CDR3 DNA | CDR3 protein
TRBD2 | TRBJ2-7 | TRBV4-1 | NA | TGCGCCAGCAGCCATCAGGAGACTAGCGGCTCGTCGAATTCTTACGAGCAGTACTTC | CASSHQETSGSSNSYEQYF
NA | TRBJ2-5 | TRBV6-2/TRBV6-3 | NA | TGTGCCAGCAGTACCCGAGGGCGGCCCATATCGGAGACCCAGTACTTC | CASSTRGRPISETQYF
TRBD1 | TRBJ2-2 | TRBV13 | NA | TGTGCCAGCAGACAAACGGGACAGGGGACCGGGGAGCTGTTTTTT | CASRQTGQGTGELFF
NA | TRBJ1-4 | TRBV4-3 | NA | TGCGCCAGCAGCCAAGATTTAGGAGAAAAACTGTTTTTT | CASSQDLGEKLFF
TRBD1 | TRBJ2-6 | TRBV12-3/TRBV12-4 | many | TGTGCCAGCAGGATATCACAGGGGGCCCGCTCTGGGGCCAACGTCCTGACTTTC | CASRISQGARSGANVLTF
NA | TRBJ1-6 | TRBV27 | few | TGTGCCAGCACTATCTCCTATAATTCACCCCTCCACTTT | CASTISYNSPLHF
NA | TRBJ1-2 | TRBV28 | many | TGTGCCAGCAGGCGGGACCAGGGATCAGGTCACTATGGCTACACCTTC | CASRRDQGSGHYGYTF
NA | TRBJ2-4 | TRBV7-2 | few | TGTGCCAGCAGCCAAGGCACCGGGAACCCGAAAAACATTCAGTACTTC | CASSQGTGNPKNIQYF
NA | TRBJ1-4 | TRBV7-9 | NA | TGCGCCAGCAGCCGGCAAGCGACCGGTGAAAAACTGTTTTTT | CASSRQATGEKLFF
NA | TRBJ2-5 | TRBV12-3/TRBV12-4 | many | TGTGCCAGCAGTTTAGCCAGGGCGTTAATGGGGACCCAGTACTTC | CASSLARALMGTQYF
NA | TRBJ1-3 | TRBV19 | NA | TGTGCCAGTACCGAGTCGCAGGCCTCTGGAAACACCATATATTTT | CASTESQASGNTIYF
NA | TRBJ2-5 | TRBV27 | many | TGTGCCAGCAGTTTTAGGAAGCGGAGTTTTCAAGAGACCCAGTACTTC | CASSFRKRSFQETQYF
TRBD1 | TRBJ2-6 | TRBV2 | many | TGTGCCAGCATTCGGGACAGGAACTCTGGGGCCAACGTCCTGACTTTC | CASIRDRNSGANVLTF
NA | TRBJ2-5 | TRBV11-2 | many | TGTGCCAGCAGCTCAGAGGTGTCTTCCCAGTACTTC | CASSSEVSSQYF
TRBD2 | TRBJ2-7 | TRBV7-2 | few | TGTGCCAGCAGCCTCATCTCGGGACTAGCGGGAGCCTACGAGCAGTACTTC | CASSLISGLAGAYEQYF
TRBD1 | TRBJ1-2 | TRBV2 | many | TGTGCCAGCAAGGGGACAGGGACCTATGGCTACACCTTC | CASKGTGTYGYTF
NA | TRBJ1-5 | TRBV27 | few | TGTGCCAGCAGTCCCACTTTTAAAGGGGCGATTCAGCCCCAGCATTTT | CASSPTFKGAIQPQHF
NA | TRBJ1-5 | TRBV24-1 | NA | TGTGCCACCAGTGATTCACCCACGGGACACCAGAATAGCAATCAGCCCCAGCATTTT | CATSDSPTGHQNSNQPQHF
TRBD1 | TRBJ1-2 | TRBV3-1 | NA | TGTGCCAGCAGCCAGGCCCCGACAGGGGACGGGGGCTACACCTTC | CASSQAPTGDGGYTF
TRBD2 | TRBJ2-5 | TRBV7-9 | NA | TGTGCCAGCAGCGGAATAGCGGGAGTGAAAGAGACCCAGTACTTC | CASSGIAGVKETQYF
TRBD1 | TRBJ1-1 | TRBV30 | many | TGTGCCTGGAGTAACAGGGGGAGCACTGAAGCTTTCTTT | CAWSNRGSTEAFF
NA | TRBJ2-2 | TRBV9 | NA | TGTGCCAGCAGCACTAGGAGGACCGGGGAGCTGTTTTTT | CASSTRRTGELFF
NA | TRBJ1-5 | TRBV28 | many | TGTGCCAGCAGTTTGCATTTGGGTAACGGGGATCAGCCCCAGCATTTT | CASSLHLGNGDQPQHF
NA | TRBJ2-5 | TRBV2 | many | TGTGCCAGCAAGGGGAACGGGCCCCAAGAGACCCAGTACTTC | CASKGNGPQETQYF
NA | TRBJ2-7 | TRBV28 | many | TGTGCCAGCAGGTCCCGCTACGAGCAGTACTTC | CASRSRYEQYF
NA | TRBJ2-7 | TRBV20-1 | few | TGCAGTGCTAGACAGCAGGACTCCTACGAGCAGTACTTC | CSARQQDSYEQYF
TRBD1 | TRBJ2-7 | TRBV10-3 | NA | TGTGCCATCGGGGGACAGGATACTTACGAGCAGTACTTC | CAIGGQDTYEQYF
NA | TRBJ1-5 | TRBV30 | few | TGTGCCTGGAAGGGCTCTGGCAATCAGCCCCAGCATTTT | CAWKGSGNQPQHF
TRBD1 | TRBJ1-6 | TRBV6-9 | NA | TGTGCCAGCAGTTACGACGGGACAGAACATAATTCACCCCTCCACTTT | CASSYDGTEHNSPLHF
NA | TRBJ2-7 | TRBV11-2 | many | TGTGCCAGCAGCTTAGATGCAGGGACCTACGAGCAGTACTTC | CASSLDAGTYEQYF
TRBD2 | TRBJ2-2 | TRBV9 | NA | TGTGCCAGCAGCCAGCGGGAGGGCCCCACCGGGGAGCTGTTTTTT | CASSQREGPTGELFF
TRBD1 | TRBJ1-2 | TRBV5-1 | NA | TGCGCCAGCAGCCCCCCGAAGGGGGCTCCTAACTATGGCTACACCTTC | CASSPPKGAPNYGYTF
NA | TRBJ2-7 | TRBV2 | few | TGTGCCAGCAGTGAGACCAGGGCCGGCGAGCAGTACTTC | CASSETRAGEQYF
TRBD1 | TRBJ2-2 | TRBV12-3/TRBV12-4 | NA | TGTGCCAGCAGTCGGGACAGGGGCGGTTCCGGGGAGCTGTTTTTT | CASSRDRGGSGELFF
TRBD2 | TRBJ2-7 | TRBV27 | NA | TGTGCCAGCAGTCCCACACTAGCGGGAGTGGGCTACGAGCAGTACTTC | CASSPTLAGVGYEQYF
NA | TRBJ1-4 | TRBV29-1 | many | TGCAGCGCAGTGGGAAACACAGGGGAAAAACTGTTTTTT | CSAVGNTGEKLFF
NA | TRBJ2-7 | TRBV28 | NA | TGTGCCAGCAGTTTAGCGGGACTGCACAATGAGCAGTACTTC | CASSLAGLHNEQYF
TRBD1 | TRBJ2-7 | TRBV20-1 | many | TGCAGTGCTAGCGCCGGGACAGGGGGCTCCTACGAGCAGTACTTC | CSASAGTGGSYEQYF
NA | TRBJ2-2 | TRBV19 | NA | TGTGCCAGTAGGAGGGTCGGAAACACCGGGGAGCTGTTTTTT | CASRRVGNTGELFF
NA | TRBJ2-7 | TRBV20-1 | NA | TGCAGTGCTGGCCGGGCCCCCTCCTACGAGCAGTACTTC | CSAGRAPSYEQYF
NA | TRBJ2-5 | TRBV7-9 | many | TGTGCCAGCAGCTCCCCCTCCTTAGTAGGACAAGAGACCCAGTACTTC | CASSSPSLVGQETQYF
TRBD2 | TRBJ2-5 | TRBV19 | NA | TGTGCCAGTAGTCAGCGGGAGAAAGAGACCCAGTACTTC | CASSQREKETQYF
NA | TRBJ2-7 | TRBV6-9 | few | TGTGCCAGCAGTTCCCCGTTCCGAACCTACGAGCAGTACTTC | CASSSPFRTYEQYF
NA | TRBJ2-7 | TRBV30 | many | TGTGCCTGTCTCAGGGGCTACGAGCAGTACTTC | CACLRGYEQYF
NA | TRBJ2-5 | TRBV6-9 | NA | TGTGCCGGCAGTTACGGGGGGCGGGAGACCCAGTACTTC | CAGSYGGRETQYF
NA | TRBJ2-1 | TRBV12-5 | NA | TGTGCTAGTGGTTTGGTAGTGGGGGCCTCCTACAATGAGCAGTTCTTC | CASGLVVGASYNEQFF
NA | TRBJ2-5 | TRBV11-2 | many | TGTGCCAGCAGCTTAGCGGAGACAGTAAAAAAAGAGACCCAGTACTTC | CASSLAETVKKETQYF
NA | TRBJ2-1 | TRBV18 | NA | TGTGCCAGCTCACCCAAGGCGGAATTGATCAATGAGCAGTTCTTC | CASSPKAELINEQFF
NA | TRBJ2-1 | TRBV19 | NA | TGTGCCAGTAGTATATCTCCGCTTAGCGGCTACTACAATGAGCAGTTCTTC | CASSISPLSGYYNEQFF
NA | TRBJ2-1 | TRBV12-3/TRBV12-4 | few | TGTGCCAGCAGTTTCGGGCGGCTGAGCTCCTACAATGAGCAGTTCTTC | CASSFGRLSSYNEQFF
TRBD1 | TRBJ1-2 | TRBV30 | many | TGTGCCTGGAGCCGGGACAGGGTGAACTATGGCTACACCTTC | CAWSRDRVNYGYTF
NA | TRBJ1-1 | TRBV28 | many | TGTGCCAGCAGTTTATTGGGGCCGAACACTGAAGCTTTCTTT | CASSLLGPNTEAFF
NA | TRBJ2-5 | TRBV12-5 | NA | TGTGCTAGTGGATCCCGCTGGGAGACCCAGTACTTC | CASGSRWETQYF
NA | TRBJ1-5 | TRBV28 | NA | TGTGCCAGCAGCGAAGGGCCCATTGGGGAGCCCCAGCATTTT | CASSEGPIGEPQHF
NA | TRBJ2-7 | TRBV6-1 | few | TGTGCCAGTAGGGTTGAGGAGAGCTCCTACGAGCAGTACTTC | CASRVEESSYEQYF